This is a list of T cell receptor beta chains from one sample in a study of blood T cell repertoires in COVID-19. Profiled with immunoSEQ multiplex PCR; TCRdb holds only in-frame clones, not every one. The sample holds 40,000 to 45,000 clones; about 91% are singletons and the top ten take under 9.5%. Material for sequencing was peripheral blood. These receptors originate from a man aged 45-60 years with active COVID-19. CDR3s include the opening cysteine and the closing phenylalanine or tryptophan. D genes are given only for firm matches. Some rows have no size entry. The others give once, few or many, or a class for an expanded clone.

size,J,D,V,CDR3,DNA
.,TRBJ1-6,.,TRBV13,CASSITLRSYNSPLHF,TGTGCCAGCAGCATCACGCTACGCTCCTATAATTCACCCCTCCACTTT
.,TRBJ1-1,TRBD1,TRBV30,CAWNYNRGNTEAFF,TGTGCCTGGAACTACAACAGGGGAAACACTGAAGCTTTCTTT
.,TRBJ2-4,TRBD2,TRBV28,CASSLQGAGKGIQYF,TGTGCCAGCAGTCTCCAGGGAGCGGGGAAGGGCATTCAGTACTTC
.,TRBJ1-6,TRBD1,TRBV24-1,CATSEGQGAVRANSPLHF,TGTGCCACCAGTGAGGGACAGGGGGCTGTTAGGGCTAATTCACCCCTCCACTTT
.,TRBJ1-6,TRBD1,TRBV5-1,CASSLRGTGNSPLHF,TGCGCCAGCAGCTTGAGGGGGACAGGTAATTCACCCCTCCACTTT
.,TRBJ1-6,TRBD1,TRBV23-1,CASSQTLPWRDRGLRNNSPLHF,TGCGCCAGCAGTCAAACCCTCCCTTGGCGGGACAGGGGGCTAAGGAATAATTCACCCCTCCACTTT
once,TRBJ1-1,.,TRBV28,CASRGADRMNTEAFF,TGTGCCAGCAGGGGGGCCGACCGTATGAACACTGAAGCTTTCTTT
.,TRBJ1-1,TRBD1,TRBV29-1,CSVEQDRRNTEAFF,TGCAGCGTTGAACAGGACAGGAGGAACACTGAAGCTTTCTTT
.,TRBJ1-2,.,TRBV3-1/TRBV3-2,CASSQDLGWESYGYTF,TGTGCCAGCAGCCAAGATTTGGGGTGGGAGTCCTATGGCTACACCTTC
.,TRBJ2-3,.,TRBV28,CASSLQGGSTDTQYF,TGTGCCAGCAGTTTACAAGGAGGGAGCACAGATACGCAGTATTTT
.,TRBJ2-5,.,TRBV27,CASSPQTATGGTQYF,TGTGCCAGCAGTCCCCAGACAGCGACCGGGGGGACCCAGTACTTC
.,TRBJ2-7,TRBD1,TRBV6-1,CASSEGQGASYEQYF,TGTGCCAGCAGTGAAGGACAGGGGGCTTCCTACGAGCAGTACTTC
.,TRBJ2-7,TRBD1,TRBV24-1,CATSDSRDRGLGQYF,TGTGCCACCAGTGATAGCCGGGACAGGGGCCTAGGGCAGTACTTC
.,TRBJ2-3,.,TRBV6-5,CASSYLPSPPTDTQYF,TGTGCCAGCAGTTACTTGCCTAGCCCACCCACAGATACGCAGTATTTT
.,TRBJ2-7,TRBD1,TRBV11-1,CASSYRTGSYEQYF,TGTGCCAGCAGCTACCGGACAGGTAGCTACGAGCAGTACTTC
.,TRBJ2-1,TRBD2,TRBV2,CASGLAGVNNEQFF,TGTGCCAGCGGACTAGCGGGAGTAAACAATGAGCAGTTCTTC
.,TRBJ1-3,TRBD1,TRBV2,CASSETRTGSGNTIYF,TGTGCCAGCAGTGAAACCCGGACAGGGTCTGGAAACACCATATATTTT
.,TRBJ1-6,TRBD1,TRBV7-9,CASSLTGGSYNSPLHF,TGTGCCAGCAGCCTTACAGGGGGCTCCTATAATTCACCCCTCCACTTT
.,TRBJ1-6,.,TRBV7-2,CASSFGAGLTLSPLHF,TGTGCCAGCAGCTTTGGGGCGGGGCTAACCTTGTCACCCCTCCACTTT
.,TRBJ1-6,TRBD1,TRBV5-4,CASSRDSSSYNSPLHF,TGTGCCAGCAGCCGGGACAGCAGCTCCTATAATTCACCCCTCCACTTT
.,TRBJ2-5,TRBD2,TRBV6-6,CASSSRGGETQYF,TGTGCCAGCAGCTCACGGGGGGGAGAGACCCAGTACTTC
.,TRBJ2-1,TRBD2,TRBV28,CASSPGTSGANEQFF,TGTGCCAGCAGCCCCGGGACTAGCGGGGCAAATGAGCAGTTCTTC
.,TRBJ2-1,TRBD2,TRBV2,CASSVLAGGYNEQFF,TGTGCCAGCAGTGTACTAGCGGGAGGGTACAATGAGCAGTTCTTC
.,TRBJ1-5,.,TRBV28,CASSLVRGNQPQHF,TGTGCCAGCAGTTTGGTGAGGGGCAATCAGCCCCAGCATTTT
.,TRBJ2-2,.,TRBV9,CASSSPGELFF,TGTGCCAGCAGCTCTCCTGGGGAGCTGTTTTTT
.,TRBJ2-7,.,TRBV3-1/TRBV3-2,CASSSGLYEQYF,TGTGCCAGCAGCTCAGGACTGTACGAGCAGTACTTC
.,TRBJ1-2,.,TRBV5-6,CASSELGGYGYTF,TGTGCCAGCAGCGAACTAGGGGGCTATGGCTACACCTTC
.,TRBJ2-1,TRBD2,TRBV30,CAWSGGGSEQFF,TGTGCCTGGAGTGGCGGCGGGAGTGAGCAGTTCTTC
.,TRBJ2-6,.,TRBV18,CASSPRGTGANVLTF,TGTGCCAGCTCGCCTAGGGGTACTGGGGCCAACGTCCTGACTTTC
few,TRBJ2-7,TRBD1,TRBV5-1,CASSLAGQGGYEQYF,TGCGCCAGCAGCTTGGCCGGACAGGGAGGCTACGAGCAGTACTTC
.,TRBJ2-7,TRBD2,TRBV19,CASSMGLAVYEQYF,TGTGCCAGTAGTATGGGACTAGCAGTCTACGAGCAGTACTTC
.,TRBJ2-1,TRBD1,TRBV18,CASSPQTGSHEQFF,TGTGCCAGCTCACCTCAGACAGGGTCCCATGAGCAGTTCTTC
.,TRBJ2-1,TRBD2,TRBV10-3,CAIRDGLAGLGNEQFF,TGTGCCATCAGGGACGGTCTAGCGGGACTCGGCAATGAGCAGTTCTTC
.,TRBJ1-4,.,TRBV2,CASIATSREKLFF,TGTGCCAGCATCGCCACTAGCCGGGAAAAACTGTTTTTT
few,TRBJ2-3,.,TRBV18,CASSRRDTQQYTDTQYF,TGTGCCAGCTCACGCCGGGACACCCAACAATACACAGATACGCAGTATTTT
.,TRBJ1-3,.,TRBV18,CASSPDRTAGNTIYF,TGTGCCAGCTCACCCGACCGGACAGCTGGAAACACCATATATTTT
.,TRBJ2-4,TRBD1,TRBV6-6,CASSPGTGGLAKNIQYF,TGTGCCAGCAGTCCCGGGACAGGGGGCCTAGCCAAAAACATTCAGTACTTC
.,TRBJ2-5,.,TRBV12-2,CASRLGGTSGETQYF,TGTGCAAGTCGCTTAGGGGGGACTAGCGGGGAGACCCAGTACTTC
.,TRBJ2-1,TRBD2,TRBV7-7,CASSLRTSGRASYNEQFF,TGTGCTAGCAGCCTCCGGACTAGCGGGAGGGCCTCCTACAATGAGCAGTTCTTC
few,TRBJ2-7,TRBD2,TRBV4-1,CASSLRLAYEQYF,TGCGCCAGCAGCCTACGACTAGCATATGAGCAGTACTTC
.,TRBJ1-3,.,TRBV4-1,CASSQEYLSSGNTIYF,TGCGCCAGCAGCCAAGAGTACCTGAGCTCTGGAAACACCATATATTTT
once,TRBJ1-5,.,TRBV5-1,CASSEGGNQPQHF,TGCGCCAGCAGCGAGGGTGGCAATCAGCCCCAGCATTTT
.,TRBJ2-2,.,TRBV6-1,CASSVTDFPNTGELFF,TGTGCCAGCAGTGTGACAGATTTTCCGAACACCGGGGAGCTGTTTTTT
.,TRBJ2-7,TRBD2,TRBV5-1,CASSLLAGGKYEQYF,TGCGCCAGCAGCCTACTAGCGGGAGGGAAATACGAGCAGTACTTC
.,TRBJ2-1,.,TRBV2,CASSDGVGNEQFF,TGTGCCAGCAGTGACGGGGTTGGCAATGAGCAGTTCTTC
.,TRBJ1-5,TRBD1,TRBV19,CASTPLWTGSQPQHF,TGTGCCAGTACCCCTCTCTGGACAGGGAGCCAGCCCCAGCATTTT
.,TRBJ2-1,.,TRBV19,CASSMLGLYNEQFF,TGTGCCAGTAGTATGCTGGGACTCTACAATGAGCAGTTCTTC
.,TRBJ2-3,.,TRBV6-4,CASSDSLAADTQYF,TGTGCCAGCAGTGACTCCTTAGCCGCAGATACGCAGTATTTT
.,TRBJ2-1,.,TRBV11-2,CASSLSGNSYNEQFF,TGTGCCAGCAGCCTCAGCGGAAACTCCTACAATGAGCAGTTCTTC
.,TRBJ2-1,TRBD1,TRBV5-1,CASRRDRGYNEQFF,TGCGCCAGCAGGCGGGACAGGGGCTACAATGAGCAGTTCTTC
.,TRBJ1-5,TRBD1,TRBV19,CASTGGVTGDSNQPQHF,TGTGCCAGTACGGGGGGGGTTACAGGGGATAGCAATCAGCCCCAGCATTTT